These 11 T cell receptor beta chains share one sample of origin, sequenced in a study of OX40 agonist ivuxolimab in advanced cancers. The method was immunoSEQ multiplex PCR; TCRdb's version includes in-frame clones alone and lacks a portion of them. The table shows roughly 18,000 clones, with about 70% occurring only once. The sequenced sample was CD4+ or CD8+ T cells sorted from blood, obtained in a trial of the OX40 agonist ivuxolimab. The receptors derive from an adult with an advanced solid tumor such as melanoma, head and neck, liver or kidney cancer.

In DNA form, the CDR3 reads TGTGCCAGCAGCCGTAACTACGAGCAGTACTTC. Translation: CASSRNYEQYF. The chain joins TRBV28 to TRBJ2-7, with unresolved D. Germline-derived CDR1 and CDR2 are MDHEN and SYDVKM. Trimming took off 6 bases at V and 3 bases at J, with 6 bases between the two ends. The CDR3 runs to 11 residues.

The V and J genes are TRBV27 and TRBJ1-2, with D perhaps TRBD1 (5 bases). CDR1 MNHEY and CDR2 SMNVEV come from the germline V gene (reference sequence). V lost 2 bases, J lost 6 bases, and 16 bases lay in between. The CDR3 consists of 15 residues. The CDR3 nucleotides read TGTGCCAGCAGTTTAATCCCCGTCAGGGTCGATGGCTACACCTTC. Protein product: CASSLIPVRVDGYTF.

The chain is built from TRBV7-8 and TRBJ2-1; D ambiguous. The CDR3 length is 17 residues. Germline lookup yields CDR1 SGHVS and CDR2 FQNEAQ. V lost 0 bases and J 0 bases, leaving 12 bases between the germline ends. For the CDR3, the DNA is TGTGCCAGCAGCTTAGCCGGGTTCGACAACTCCTACAATGAGCAGTTCTTC. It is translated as CASSLAGFDNSYNEQFF. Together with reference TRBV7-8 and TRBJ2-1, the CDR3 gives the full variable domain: GAGVSQSPRYKVAKRGQDVALRCDPISGHVSLFWYQQALGQGPEFLTYFQNEAQLDKSGLPSDRFFAERPEGSVSTLKIQRTQQEDSAVYLCASSLAGFDNSYNEQFFGPGTRLTVL.

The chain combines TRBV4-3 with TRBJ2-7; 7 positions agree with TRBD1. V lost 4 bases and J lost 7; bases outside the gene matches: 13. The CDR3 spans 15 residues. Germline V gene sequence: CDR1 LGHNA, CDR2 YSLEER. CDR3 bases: TGCGCCAGCAGCCTGTATAGGACAGGCTTTGAAGAGCAGTACTTC. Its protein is CASSLYRTGFEEQYF.

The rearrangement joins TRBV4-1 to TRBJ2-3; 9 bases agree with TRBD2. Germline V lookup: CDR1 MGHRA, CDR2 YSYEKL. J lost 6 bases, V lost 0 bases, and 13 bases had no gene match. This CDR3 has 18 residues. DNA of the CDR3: TGCGCCAGCAGCCAAGATCGGGGTAGCGGGAGATTATTGGATACGCAGTATTTT. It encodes CASSQDRGSGRLLDTQYF.

The CDR3 bases are TGTGCCAGCAGTTTAGGGAGAGGACAGCTGTTTTTT. It is translated as CASSLGRGQLFF. The chain is built from TRBV27 and TRBJ1-4, with D perhaps TRBD1 (6 bases). The CDR3 is 12 amino acids. Germline V gene sequence: CDR1 MNHEY, CDR2 SMNVEV (reference sequence). The germline V and J ends were trimmed by 2 bases and 14 bases, with 12 bases remaining between them.

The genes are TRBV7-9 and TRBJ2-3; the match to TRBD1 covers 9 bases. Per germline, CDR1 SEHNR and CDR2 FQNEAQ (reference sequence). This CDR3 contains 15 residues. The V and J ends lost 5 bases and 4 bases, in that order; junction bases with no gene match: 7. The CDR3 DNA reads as TGTGCCAGCAGCGGAGACAGGGGGTTGGCAGATACGCAGTATTTT. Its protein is CASSGDRGLADTQYF.

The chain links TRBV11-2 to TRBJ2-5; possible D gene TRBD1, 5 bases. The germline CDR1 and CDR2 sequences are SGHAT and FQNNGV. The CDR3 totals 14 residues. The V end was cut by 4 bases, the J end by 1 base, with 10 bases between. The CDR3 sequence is CASSSSRGQETQYF. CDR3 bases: TGTGCCAGCAGCTCAAGTAGGGGCCAAGAGACCCAGTACTTC.

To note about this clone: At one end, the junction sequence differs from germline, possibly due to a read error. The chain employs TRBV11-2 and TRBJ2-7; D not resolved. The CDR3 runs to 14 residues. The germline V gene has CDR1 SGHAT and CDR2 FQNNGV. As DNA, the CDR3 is TGCGCCAGCAGCCAAGATTATAGAGAATACGAGCAGTACTTC. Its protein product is CASSQDYREYEQYF.

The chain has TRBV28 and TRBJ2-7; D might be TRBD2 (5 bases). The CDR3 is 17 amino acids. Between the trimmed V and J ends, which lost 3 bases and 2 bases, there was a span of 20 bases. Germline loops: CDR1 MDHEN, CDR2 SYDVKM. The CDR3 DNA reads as TGTGCCAGCAGTTTTGCCCCAACTAGTCAGGAGGCCTACGAGCAGTACTTC. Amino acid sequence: CASSFAPTSQEAYEQYF.

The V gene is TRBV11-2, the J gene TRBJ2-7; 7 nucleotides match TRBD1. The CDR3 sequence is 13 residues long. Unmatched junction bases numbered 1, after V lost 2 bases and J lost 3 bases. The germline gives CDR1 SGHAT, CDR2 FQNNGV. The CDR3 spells CASSLSGGYEQYF. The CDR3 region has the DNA TGTGCCAGCAGCTTATCAGGGGGCTACGAGCAGTACTTC.